Below are 8 T cell receptor beta chains sequenced from a single sample in a study of cytomegalovirus exposure and HLA in healthy donors. PCR was performed using 60 Vbeta and 13 Jbeta primers. Only in-frame clones appear in the TCRdb table, and some are missing; sequencing was by immunoSEQ multiplex PCR. The top ten hold around 1.2% of the sample, which has approximately 130,000 clones, approximately 80% seen once. The sequenced material came from PBMCs. These receptors all stem from a man in his fifties in good health and CMV-seronegative.

The chain carries TRBV4-1 and TRBJ2-7, with TRBD2 identical over 10 bases. V gave up 4 bases and J gave up 5 bases; unmatched junction bases: 17. Germline assignment: CDR1 MGHRA and CDR2 YSYEKL. The CDR3 contains 18 residues. CDR3 coding DNA: TGCGCCAGCAGCCCCGGAGGGGACTTCTCTAGCGGGAGAGACGAGCAGTACTTC. This gives the protein CASSPGGDFSSGRDEQYF.

This clone is a singleton in its sample. J is TRBJ1-1 and V is TRBV6-5, with D hard to call. V lost 5 bases, J lost 0 bases, and 7 bases lay in between. CDR1 is MNHEY, CDR2 SVGAGI, per germline. The CDR3 is 13 residues long. CDR3 in DNA: TGTGCCAGCAGTCGCAGTTTGAACACTGAAGCTTTCTTT. Its protein product is CASSRSLNTEAFF.

This chain connects TRBV5-6 to TRBJ2-5, with D perhaps matching TRBD1 (5 bases). V was shortened by 7 bases and J by 2 bases, with 15 bases between the two germline ends. Per the germline V gene, CDR1 is SGHDT and CDR2 is YYEEEE. The CDR3 loop spans 14 amino acids. The CDR3, as DNA: TGTGCCAGCCCCTGCACAGGAGATCAAGAGACCCAGTACTTC. Encoded protein: CASPCTGDQETQYF.

This chain uses TRBV29-1 with TRBJ2-1; 8 nucleotides align to TRBD2. From germline, CDR1 is SQVTM and CDR2 ANQGSEA. V was clipped by 7 bases and J by 6 bases; unmatched bases: 8. The CDR3 consists of 13 residues. This CDR3 is CSAGRLASNEQFF. CDR3 sequence (DNA): TGCAGCGCTGGGAGACTAGCGAGCAATGAGCAGTTCTTC.

The chain employs TRBV10-1 and TRBJ2-1; 10 bases line up with TRBD2. This CDR3 spans 15 amino acids. Germline assignment: CDR1 WNHNN and CDR2 SYGVQD (reference sequence). V trimming: 3 bases; J trimming: 9 bases; junction bases outside the gene matches: 8. CDR3 protein: CASSDSASGRGEQFF. The CDR3 DNA follows: TGCGCCAGCAGTGATTCGGCTAGCGGGAGAGGTGAGCAGTTCTTC.

V gene TRBV29-1 combines with J gene TRBJ2-1; perhaps TRBD2 as D (5 bases). The CDR3 spans 12 residues. Germline CDR1 reads SQVTM; CDR2 reads ANQGSEA. Trimming took off 1 base at V and 9 bases at J, with 10 bases between the two ends. The CDR3 here is CSVEAPSIEQFF. Written as DNA, the CDR3 is TGCAGCGTTGAAGCCCCTAGCATTGAGCAGTTCTTC.

The rearrangement joins TRBV2 to TRBJ1-5; D perhaps matches TRBD1 (6 bases). V was clipped by 5 bases and J by 6 bases, with 17 bases between them. This CDR3 is 15 amino acids long. The germline V gene has CDR1 SNHLY and CDR2 FYNNEI. DNA of the CDR3: TGTGCCAGCAGTAATCAGGGGAAAGGCGGTCAGCCCCAGCATTTT. Amino acid sequence: CASSNQGKGGQPQHF. Complete variable domain (other parts from reference TRBV2 and TRBJ1-5): EPEVTQTPSHQVTQMGQEVILRCVPISNHLYFYWYRQILGQKVEFLVSFYNNEISEKSEIFDDQFSVERPDGSNFTLKIRSTKLEDSAMYFCASSNQGKGGQPQHFGDGTRLSIL.

The genes are TRBV5-1 and TRBJ2-2; 10 bases fit TRBD2. Germline lookup yields CDR1 SGHRS and CDR2 YFSETQ. The trim removed 1 base at V and 7 bases at J, leaving 7 bases unmatched. The CDR3 length is 16 residues. CDR3 protein: CASSLLSSGSSGELFF. As DNA, the CDR3 is TGCGCCAGCAGCTTGCTGTCTAGCGGGAGTAGCGGGGAGCTGTTTTTT.